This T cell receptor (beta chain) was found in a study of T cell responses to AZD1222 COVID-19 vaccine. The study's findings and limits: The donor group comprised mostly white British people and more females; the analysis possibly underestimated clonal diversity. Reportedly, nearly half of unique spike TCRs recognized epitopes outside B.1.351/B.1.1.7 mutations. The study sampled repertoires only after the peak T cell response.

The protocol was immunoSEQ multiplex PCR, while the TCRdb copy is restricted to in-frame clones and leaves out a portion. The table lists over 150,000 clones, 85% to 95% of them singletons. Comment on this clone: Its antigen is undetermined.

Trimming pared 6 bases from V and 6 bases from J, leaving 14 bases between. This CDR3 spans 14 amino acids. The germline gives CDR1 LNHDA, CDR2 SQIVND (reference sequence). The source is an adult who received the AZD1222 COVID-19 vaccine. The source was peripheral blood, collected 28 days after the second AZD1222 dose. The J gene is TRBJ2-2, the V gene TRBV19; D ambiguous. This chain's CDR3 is CASRAGPRSGELFF. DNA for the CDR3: TGTGCCAGTAGGGCAGGACCTAGGTCCGGGGAGCTGTTTTTT.